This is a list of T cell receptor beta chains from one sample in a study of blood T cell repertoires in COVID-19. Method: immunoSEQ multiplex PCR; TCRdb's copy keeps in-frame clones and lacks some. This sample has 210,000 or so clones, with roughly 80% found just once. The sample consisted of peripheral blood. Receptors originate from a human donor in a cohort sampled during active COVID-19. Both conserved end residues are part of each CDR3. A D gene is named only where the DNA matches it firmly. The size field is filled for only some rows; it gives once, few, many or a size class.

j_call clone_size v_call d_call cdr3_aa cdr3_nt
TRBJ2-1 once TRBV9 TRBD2 CASSSGSRYNEQFF TGTGCCAGCAGTAGCGGGAGTAGGTACAATGAGCAGTTCTTC
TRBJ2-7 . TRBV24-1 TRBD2 CVTSDTGLAGNSYEQYF TGTGTCACCAGTGACACGGGACTAGCGGGGAACTCCTACGAGCAGTACTTC
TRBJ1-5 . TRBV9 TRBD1 CASSPTGYSNQPQHF TGTGCCAGCAGCCCGACAGGGTATAGCAATCAGCCCCAGCATTTT
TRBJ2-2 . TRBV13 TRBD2 CASSRPTDTLAGDPNTGELFF TGTGCCAGCAGCCGACCGACAGATACACTAGCGGGAGACCCGAACACCGGGGAGCTGTTTTTT
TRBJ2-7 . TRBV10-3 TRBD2 CATRLLAGDYEQYF TGTGCCACCCGTTTGCTAGCGGGAGACTACGAGCAGTACTTC
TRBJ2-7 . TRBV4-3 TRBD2 CASSQGGTSGPYEQYF TGCGCCAGCAGCCAAGGCGGGACTAGCGGTCCCTACGAGCAGTACTTC
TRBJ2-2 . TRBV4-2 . CASSQDAGGELFF TGTGCCAGCAGCCAAGATGCGGGGGGGGAGCTGTTTTTT
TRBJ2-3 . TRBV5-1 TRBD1 CASSPDRGLRPDTQYF TGCGCCAGCAGCCCGGACAGGGGCTTAAGGCCAGATACGCAGTATTTT
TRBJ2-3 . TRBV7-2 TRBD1 CASSFRQGAKTDTQYF TGTGCCAGCAGCTTCCGACAGGGGGCGAAGACAGATACGCAGTATTTT
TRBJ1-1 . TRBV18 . CASSPRGDLQAFF TGTGCCAGCTCACCTAGGGGCGACCTACAAGCTTTCTTT
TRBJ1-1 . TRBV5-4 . CASSLKAGLNTEAFF TGTGCCAGCAGCTTGAAGGCAGGGTTAAACACTGAAGCTTTCTTT
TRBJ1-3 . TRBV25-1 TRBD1 CATLKGTGRGNTIYF TGTGCCACCCTGAAGGGGACAGGGCGCGGAAACACCATATATTTT
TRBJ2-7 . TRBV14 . CASSQWPYEQYF TGTGCCAGCAGCCAATGGCCCTACGAGCAGTACTTC
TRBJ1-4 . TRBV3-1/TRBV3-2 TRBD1 CASSQPGTGYITNEKLFF TGTGCCAGCAGCCAACCCGGGACAGGGTATATCACTAATGAAAAACTGTTTTTT
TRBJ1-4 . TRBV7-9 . CASSLAGTANEKLFF TGTGCCAGCAGCTTAGCAGGGACTGCGAATGAAAAACTGTTTTTT
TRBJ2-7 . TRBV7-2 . CASSLDERIYEQYF TGTGCCAGCAGCTTAGATGAGCGGATCTACGAGCAGTACTTC
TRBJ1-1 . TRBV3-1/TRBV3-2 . CASSPQVSNTEAFF TGTGCCAGCAGCCCACAGGTGTCGAACACTGAAGCTTTCTTT
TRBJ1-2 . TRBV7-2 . CASSLAARGDYGYTF TGTGCCAGCAGCTTAGCGGCCCGCGGGGACTATGGCTACACCTTC
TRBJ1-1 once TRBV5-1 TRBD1 CASSLGQGAWGAFF TGCGCCAGCAGCTTGGGACAGGGGGCGTGGGGGGCTTTCTTT
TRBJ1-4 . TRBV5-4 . CASSGDTSGEKLFF TGTGCCAGCAGCGGAGACACCTCAGGGGAAAAACTGTTTTTT
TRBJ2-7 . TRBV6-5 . CASSYTSRGDEQYF TGTGCCAGCAGTTACACCAGTAGGGGCGACGAGCAGTACTTC
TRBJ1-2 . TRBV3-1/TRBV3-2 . CASSQDRQGFRYGYTF TGTGCCAGCAGCCAAGATCGGCAGGGTTTTCGCTATGGCTACACCTTC
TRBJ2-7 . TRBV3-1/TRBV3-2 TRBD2 CASSQEGTSTSYEQYF TGTGCCAGCAGCCAAGAGGGGACTAGCACCTCCTACGAGCAGTACTTC
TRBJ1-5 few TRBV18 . CASSPMQLDSNQPQHF TGTGCCAGCTCACCAATGCAGCTAGATAGCAATCAGCCCCAGCATTTT
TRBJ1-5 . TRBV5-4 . CASITPGGNQPQHF TGTGCCAGCATCACGCCGGGGGGGAATCAGCCCCAGCATTTT
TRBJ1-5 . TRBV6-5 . CASSYLGPNQPQHF TGTGCCAGCAGTTACCTGGGCCCCAATCAGCCCCAGCATTTT
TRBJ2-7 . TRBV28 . CASSFSGGGSYEQYF TGTGCCAGCAGTTTCTCGGGCGGCGGGTCCTACGAGCAGTACTTC
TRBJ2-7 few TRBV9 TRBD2 CARRVAGGLAGFYEQYF TGTGCCCGCCGCGTAGCGGGGGGGCTAGCGGGGTTCTACGAGCAGTACTTC
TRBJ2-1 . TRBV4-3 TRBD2 CASSRLLAGVDNEQFF TGCGCCAGCAGCCGCTTACTAGCGGGAGTCGACAATGAGCAGTTCTTC
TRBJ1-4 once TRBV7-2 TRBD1 CASSSMGGQSNEKLFF TGTGCCAGCAGCTCGATGGGGGGACAGTCTAATGAAAAACTGTTTTTT
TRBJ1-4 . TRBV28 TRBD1 CASSFHGTANEKLFF TGTGCCAGCAGTTTCCACGGGACAGCTAATGAAAAACTGTTTTTT
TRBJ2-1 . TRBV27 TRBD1 CASRKTGGVEQFF TGTGCCAGCAGAAAGACAGGGGGAGTTGAGCAGTTCTTC
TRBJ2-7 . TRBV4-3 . CASSQAAIPSYEQYF TGCGCCAGCAGCCAAGCAGCGATTCCCTCCTACGAGCAGTACTTC
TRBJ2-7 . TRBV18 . CASSSGQTYEQYF TGTGCCAGCTCATCGGGACAAACCTACGAGCAGTACTTC
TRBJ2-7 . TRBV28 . CASSRLAYEQYF TGTGCCAGCAGCCGACTTGCCTACGAGCAGTACTTC
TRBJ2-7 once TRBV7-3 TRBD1 CASSLTTGQGIFEQYF TGTGCCAGCAGCTTAACTACGGGACAGGGGATTTTCGAGCAGTACTTC
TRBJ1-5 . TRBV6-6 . CASSYIGQGNQPQHF TGTGCCAGCAGTTACATCGGCCAGGGCAATCAGCCCCAGCATTTT
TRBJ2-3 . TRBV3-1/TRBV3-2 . CASSRPGGDTQYF TGTGCCAGCAGCCGACCCGGGGGAGATACGCAGTATTTT
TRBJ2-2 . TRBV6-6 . CAGRKNTGELFF TGTGCCGGCCGTAAAAACACCGGGGAGCTGTTTTTT
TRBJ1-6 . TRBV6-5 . CASSYSTGGNSPLHF TGTGCCAGCAGTTACTCGACGGGGGGTAATTCACCCCTCCACTTT
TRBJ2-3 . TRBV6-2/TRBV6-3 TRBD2 CASSTSGRPSLMTQYF TGTGCCAGCAGTACTAGCGGGAGACCTTCCCTTATGACGCAGTATTTT
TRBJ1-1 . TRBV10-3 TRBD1 CAIRTGAGNTEAFF TGTGCCATCAGGACAGGGGCGGGGAACACTGAAGCTTTCTTT
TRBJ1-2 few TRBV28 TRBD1 CASSSDRGYGYTF TGTGCCAGCAGCTCCGACAGGGGGTATGGCTACACCTTC
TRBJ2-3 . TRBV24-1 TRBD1 CATSAGTGLSTDTQYF TGTGCCACCAGTGCCGGGACAGGGTTAAGCACAGATACGCAGTATTTT
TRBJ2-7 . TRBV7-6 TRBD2 CASSLLPELAGQNHYEQYF TGTGCCAGCAGCTTACTTCCGGAACTAGCGGGACAGAACCACTACGAGCAGTACTTC
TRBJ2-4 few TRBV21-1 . CASSKGGTLAKNIQYF TGTGCCAGCAGCAAAGGGGGGACACTAGCCAAAAACATTCAGTACTTC
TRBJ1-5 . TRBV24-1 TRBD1 CATSDLCVQGANPVPGYSNQPQHF TGTGCCACCAGTGATTTGTGTGTACAGGGGGCGAATCCCGTCCCAGGGTATAGCAATCAGCCCCAGCATTTT
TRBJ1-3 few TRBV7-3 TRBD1 CASSPGTANTIYF TGTGCCAGCAGCCCAGGGACAGCCAACACCATATATTTT
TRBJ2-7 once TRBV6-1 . CASSEVWGGSPYEQYF TGTGCCAGCAGTGAAGTATGGGGGGGCTCACCCTACGAGCAGTACTTC
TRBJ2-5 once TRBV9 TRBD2 CASSVSSGTKTQYF TGTGCCAGCAGCGTATCTAGCGGCACAAAGACCCAGTACTTC
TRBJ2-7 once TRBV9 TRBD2 CASSPEGAIAGGPIYEQYF TGTGCCAGCAGCCCAGAGGGGGCGATAGCGGGAGGCCCTATCTACGAGCAGTACTTC
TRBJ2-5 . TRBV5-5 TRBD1 CASSSPRPGQGAETQYF TGTGCCAGCAGCTCCCCGCGACCGGGACAGGGGGCGGAGACCCAGTACTTC
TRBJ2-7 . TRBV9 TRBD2 CASSVGAGGEQYF TGTGCCAGCAGCGTAGGGGCGGGAGGGGAGCAGTACTTC
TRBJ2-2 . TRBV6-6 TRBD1 CASSYAGQGNPGELFF TGTGCCAGCAGTTACGCGGGACAGGGGAACCCCGGGGAGCTGTTTTTT
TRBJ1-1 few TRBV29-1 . CSGERSFTEAFF TGCAGCGGTGAGCGGAGTTTCACTGAAGCTTTCTTT
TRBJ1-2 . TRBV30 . CAWSFDSSSYGYTF TGTGCCTGGAGCTTCGACAGCTCCTCCTATGGCTACACCTTC
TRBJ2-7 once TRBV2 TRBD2 CATQKASGSQYEQYF TGTGCCACCCAGAAGGCTAGCGGGAGTCAGTACGAGCAGTACTTC
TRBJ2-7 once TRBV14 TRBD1 CASSQDRLGQVSYEQYF TGTGCCAGCAGCCAAGACCGATTGGGACAGGTCTCCTACGAGCAGTACTTC
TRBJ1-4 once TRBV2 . CASSEGGVLGEKLFF TGTGCCAGCAGTGAGGGAGGGGTCCTGGGGGAAAAACTGTTTTTT